The source of this T cell receptor (beta chain) is a study of molecular identifiers for immune sequencing clone quantification. The wider study: Four of five RNA aliquots from around 18,000 or 91,000 naive CD8 T cells were sequenced.

The germline CDR1 and CDR2 sequences are LGHNA and YSLEER. The CDR3 covers 13 residues. MiXCR was run by TCRdb on the PCR reads, yielding one entry per CDR3 protein. The table lists 40,000 to 45,000 distinct CDR3 sequences, about a fifth of them singletons, with more than 0.9% in the top ten. For this clonotype: With a much larger clone just one base away, this may be a read error.

The chain is built from TRBV4-3 and TRBJ2-3; TRBD1 or TRBD2 may be the D gene (5 bases each). Sequencing input: naive CD8+ T cells from blood, with Jurkat cell RNA spiked in. Noted subset: FACS-sorted CD8+CD4-CCR7+CD45RA+ naive T cells. The TCR originated in a human donor in good health. Some libraries in this study had Jurkat cell RNA spiked in. This CDR3 is CASSGGSTDTQCF. CDR3 DNA sequence: TGCGCCAGCAGCGGGGGTAGCACAGATACGCAGTGTTTT.